This T cell receptor (beta chain) was recorded in a study of blood T cell repertoires in COVID-19. Study details: Sites in the United States, Italy and Spain provided acute and convalescent COVID-19 samples. From T cells, B-cell-depleted T cells, or PBMCs came the material, which was cDNA or gDNA.

Original methodology: Reference gene primers were amplified, and this amplification served to estimate nucleated cell counts. Here immunoSEQ multiplex PCR was the method, and the copy in TCRdb shows in-frame clones only, minus some. The DNA gave D and trimming, while V, J and clone size come from that table. The table has about 140,000 clones, roughly 87% seen once. Unmatched junction bases numbered 15, after V lost 5 bases and J lost 9 bases. CDR3 length: 16 amino acids. Germline loops: CDR1 MDHEN, CDR2 SYDVKM. Material for sequencing was peripheral blood. V is TRBV28 and J is TRBJ2-1; 8 positions agree with TRBD2. This clonotype was sampled from a human donor in a cohort sampled during active COVID-19. This CDR3 reads CASSPRGSGIIGEQFF. CDR3 nucleotides: TGTGCCAGCAGTCCCCGGGGTAGCGGGATAATTGGTGAGCAGTTCTTC.